Each of the 20 T cell receptor beta chains below was sequenced from the same sample in a study of T-cell memory formation after mild COVID-19. MiXCR, run by TCRdb on the 5' RACE reads, gives a single entry per CDR3 protein. The sample yields roughly 450,000 distinct CDR3 sequences, more than 15% seen once. Sample: PBMCs or a T cell subset sorted from them (not recorded which). The origin of the receptors is a man in his late teens or twenties who had mild COVID-19 (a few samples of this study predate the infection). Cell type and time point are not known.

This clonotype was counted at least ten times. This rearrangement joins TRBV7-6 to TRBJ2-2; D possibly matches TRBD1 or TRBD2 (6 bases each). Germline loops: CDR1 SGHVS, CDR2 FNYEAQ. V was shortened by 6 bases and J by 1 base, with 18 bases between the two germline ends. The CDR3 is 17 residues long. The CDR3 sequence is CASSLQGGRRNTGELFF. The CDR3 coding sequence is TGTGCCAGCAGTCTTCAAGGGGGGCGAAGGAACACCGGGGAGCTGTTTTTT.

This clonotype showed up just a few times. J is TRBJ1-2 and V is TRBV20-1, with D unclear. The germline CDR1 and CDR2 sequences are DFQATT and SNEGSKA (reference sequence). The V end was cut by 0 bases, the J end by 4 bases, with 6 bases between. This CDR3 has 12 residues. The CDR3 DNA follows: TGCAGTGCTAGAGACACCTTCTATGGCTACACCTTC. Encoded protein: CSARDTFYGYTF.

CDR3 loop: CSAFLDSAVQYF. The CDR3 region has the DNA TGCAGTGCCTTCCTCGACAGCGCGGTGCAGTACTTC. The genes are TRBV20-1 and TRBJ2-7; tentatively, D is TRBD1 (5 bases). This CDR3 has 12 residues. Germline CDR1 is DFQATT and CDR2 is SNEGSKA (reference sequence). Between the trimmed V and J ends, which lost 6 bases and 9 bases, there was a span of 18 bases.

Ten or more counts support this clonotype. The gene calls are TRBV7-9 and TRBJ2-3; D may be TRBD2 (6 bases). The CDR3 consists of 14 residues. Trimming cost V 5 bases and J 1 base, with 10 bases left between them. The germline CDR1 and CDR2 sequences are SEHNR and FQNEAQ (reference sequence). The CDR3 nucleotides read TGTGCCAGCAGCAGGGGCGGGGGCACAGATACGCAGTATTTT. It translates to CASSRGGGTDTQYF.

This clonotype was detected many times. CDR3 loop: CASSEEGNYGYTF. CDR3 DNA: TGTGCCAGCAGTGAAGAGGGGAACTATGGCTACACCTTC. J is TRBJ1-2 and V is TRBV2; tentatively, D is TRBD1 (5 bases). The CDR3 loop spans 13 amino acids. V lost 1 base and J 2 bases, leaving 5 bases between the germline ends. Germline values: CDR1 SNHLY, CDR2 FYNNEI.

V is TRBV20-1 and J is TRBJ2-5; D might be TRBD2 (6 bases). This CDR3 is built from 12 residues. V lost 4 bases and J 5 bases, leaving 11 bases between the germline ends. The germline V gene has CDR1 DFQATT and CDR2 SNEGSKA (reference sequence). CDR3 protein: CSAITRGETQYF. DNA of the CDR3: TGCAGTGCTATAACACGGGGGGAGACCCAGTACTTC.

This clonotype came up a few times. V and J are TRBV29-1 and TRBJ2-2; no reliable D call. CDR3 length: 13 amino acids. Germline loops: CDR1 SQVTM, CDR2 ANQGSEA. V lost 4 bases and J lost 1, with 7 bases in between. The CDR3 here is CSVVAENTGELFF. The CDR3 DNA reads TGCAGCGTTGTAGCCGAGAACACCGGGGAGCTGTTTTTT.

The chain carries TRBV24-1 and TRBJ2-7, with D possibly matching TRBD2 (7 bases). The germline V gene has CDR1 KGHDR and CDR2 SFDVKD. Deletions cut 9 bases from V and 5 bases from J, with 16 bases between. This CDR3 has 13 amino acids. CDR3 loop: CATPGGGCDEQYF. The CDR3 nucleotides are TGTGCCACCCCTGGGGGGGGCTGCGACGAGCAGTACTTC.

The chain carries TRBV4-3 and TRBJ2-1; D unclear. CDR3 length: 15 residues. The V and J ends lost 4 bases and 3 bases respectively, with 13 bases between them. Germline V gene sequence: CDR1 LGHNA, CDR2 YSLEER. The CDR3 sequence is CASSRENYVYNEQFF. The CDR3 DNA follows: TGCGCCAGCAGCCGCGAAAACTACGTCTACAATGAGCAGTTCTTC.

The table lists this clonotype with many counts. The rearrangement uses TRBV5-1 and TRBJ2-1, with 11 bases aligning to TRBD2. The CDR3 consists of 15 residues. The V gene end was trimmed by 5 bases and the J gene end by 4 bases; junction bases not matched to a gene: 5. The germline CDR1 and CDR2 sequences are SGHRS and YFSETQ. The DNA of the CDR3 is TGCGCCAGCAGATCTAGCGGGGGGACTTACAATGAGCAGTTCTTC. It is translated as CASRSSGGTYNEQFF.

This clonotype was seen a few times. The chain carries TRBV6-2 or TRBV6-3 and TRBJ2-6; no reliable D call. CDR1 is MNHEY, CDR2 SVGEGT, per germline. Trimming removed 5 bases at V and 2 bases at J, with 4 bases between. This CDR3 region has 13 residues. Here the CDR3 DNA reads TGTGCCAGCAGTAACCCTGGGGCCAACGTCCTGACTTTC. Translation: CASSNPGANVLTF.

The V call is TRBV5-1, the J call TRBJ2-3, with TRBD2 as a possible D gene (5 bases). Germline V gene data show CDR1 as SGHRS and CDR2 as YFSETQ. The V end lost 1 base, the J end lost 0 bases, and 12 bases lay between the germline ends. This CDR3 spans 16 amino acids. This CDR3 is CASSLIASSSTDTQYF. Here the CDR3 DNA reads TGCGCCAGCAGCTTGATAGCGTCTTCTAGCACAGATACGCAGTATTTT.

This clonotype was found many times. This chain connects TRBV4-2 to TRBJ2-3, with D perhaps matching TRBD2 (5 bases). The CDR3 is 21 amino acids. Germline V lookup: CDR1 LGHNA, CDR2 YNFKEQ. V lost 2 bases, J lost 2 bases, and 29 bases lay in between. CDR3 bases: TGTGCCAGCAGCCAATTGGGGTGGGTAGCTGAGCGGAACAAGAACACAGATACGCAGTATTTT. Its translation is CASSQLGWVAERNKNTDTQYF.

This clonotype was seen ten or more times. CDR3 in amino acids: CASSWTGGTEAFF. The CDR3, as DNA: TGTGCCAGCAGCTGGACAGGGGGCACTGAAGCTTTCTTT. The chain carries TRBV7-8 and TRBJ1-1; 10 positions match TRBD1. The CDR3 contains 13 residues. Germline trimming cut 4 bases from V and 4 bases from J; bases unmatched to any gene: 0. The germline gives CDR1 SGHVS, CDR2 FQNEAQ.

This clonotype was counted a few times. This chain uses TRBV7-3 with TRBJ2-1; D might be TRBD1 or TRBD2, each matching 5 bases. V was pared by 5 bases and J by 8 bases, with 13 bases between. CDR1 is SGHTA, CDR2 FQGTGA, per germline. The CDR3 runs 13 residues. CDR3 sequence (DNA): TGTGCCAGCAGCAGGGTCGAGGGGTATGAGCAGTTCTTC. Translated: CASSRVEGYEQFF.

This clonotype showed up just a few times. The chain joins TRBV27 to TRBJ2-3, with TRBD1 matching 7 bases. V dropped 3 bases and J dropped 4; count of bases not matched to a gene: 4. CDR1 and CDR2 (germline): MNHEY, SMNVEV (reference sequence). This CDR3 has 14 residues. The DNA of the CDR3 is TGTGCCAGCAGTTTGACAGGGCTCCCAGATACGCAGTATTTT. This translates into CASSLTGLPDTQYF.

At least ten counts were recorded for this clonotype. This sequence may be a read error, since a much larger clone differs from it by one base. The chain links TRBV12-3 or TRBV12-4 to TRBJ2-3; 8 nucleotides agree with TRBD2. The CDR3 runs 13 residues. Trimming at V came to 2 bases and at J to 5 bases, leaving 0 bases not matched to a gene. CDR3 nucleotides: TGTGCCAGCAGTTTACGGGGGGGAGATACGCAGTATTTT. This sequence encodes CASSLRGGDTQYF.

This clonotype was observed a few times. The rearrangement joins TRBV7-9 to TRBJ1-2; D unresolved. Trimming took 0 bases from V and 4 from J, leaving 12 bases between them. From germline, CDR1 is SEHNR and CDR2 FQNEAQ (reference sequence). The CDR3 is 15 amino acids. The DNA of the CDR3 is TGTGCCAGCAGCTTAGCAGAGGGTTCAGGCTATGGCTACACCTTC. Its translation: CASSLAEGSGYGYTF. Full variable domain (rest looked up from reference TRBV7-9 and TRBJ1-2): DTGVSQNPRHKITKRGQNVTFRCDPISEHNRLYWYRQTLGQGPEFLTYFQNEAQLEKSRLLSDRFSAERPKGSFSTLEIQRTEQGDSAMYLCASSLAEGSGYGYTFGSGTRLTVV.

This sequence joins TRBV7-6 and TRBJ2-1; D ambiguous. V lost 1 base and J 0 bases, leaving 7 bases between the germline ends. Looked up from germline, CDR1 is SGHVS and CDR2 is FNYEAQ. This CDR3 contains 15 residues. The CDR3 here is CASSLVSSSYNEQFF. The CDR3 DNA is TGTGCCAGCAGCTTAGTTTCGAGCTCCTACAATGAGCAGTTCTTC.

This clonotype has just a few counts. The V and J genes are TRBV6-6 and TRBJ1-2, with D possibly matching TRBD1 (6 bases). This CDR3 has 13 amino acids. Trimming took 6 bases from V and 4 from J, leaving 12 bases between them. Germline V gives CDR1 MNHNY, CDR2 SVGAGI (reference sequence). CDR3: CASSLTGPYGYTF. The CDR3 region has the DNA TGTGCCAGCAGCCTTACAGGGCCCTATGGCTACACCTTC.